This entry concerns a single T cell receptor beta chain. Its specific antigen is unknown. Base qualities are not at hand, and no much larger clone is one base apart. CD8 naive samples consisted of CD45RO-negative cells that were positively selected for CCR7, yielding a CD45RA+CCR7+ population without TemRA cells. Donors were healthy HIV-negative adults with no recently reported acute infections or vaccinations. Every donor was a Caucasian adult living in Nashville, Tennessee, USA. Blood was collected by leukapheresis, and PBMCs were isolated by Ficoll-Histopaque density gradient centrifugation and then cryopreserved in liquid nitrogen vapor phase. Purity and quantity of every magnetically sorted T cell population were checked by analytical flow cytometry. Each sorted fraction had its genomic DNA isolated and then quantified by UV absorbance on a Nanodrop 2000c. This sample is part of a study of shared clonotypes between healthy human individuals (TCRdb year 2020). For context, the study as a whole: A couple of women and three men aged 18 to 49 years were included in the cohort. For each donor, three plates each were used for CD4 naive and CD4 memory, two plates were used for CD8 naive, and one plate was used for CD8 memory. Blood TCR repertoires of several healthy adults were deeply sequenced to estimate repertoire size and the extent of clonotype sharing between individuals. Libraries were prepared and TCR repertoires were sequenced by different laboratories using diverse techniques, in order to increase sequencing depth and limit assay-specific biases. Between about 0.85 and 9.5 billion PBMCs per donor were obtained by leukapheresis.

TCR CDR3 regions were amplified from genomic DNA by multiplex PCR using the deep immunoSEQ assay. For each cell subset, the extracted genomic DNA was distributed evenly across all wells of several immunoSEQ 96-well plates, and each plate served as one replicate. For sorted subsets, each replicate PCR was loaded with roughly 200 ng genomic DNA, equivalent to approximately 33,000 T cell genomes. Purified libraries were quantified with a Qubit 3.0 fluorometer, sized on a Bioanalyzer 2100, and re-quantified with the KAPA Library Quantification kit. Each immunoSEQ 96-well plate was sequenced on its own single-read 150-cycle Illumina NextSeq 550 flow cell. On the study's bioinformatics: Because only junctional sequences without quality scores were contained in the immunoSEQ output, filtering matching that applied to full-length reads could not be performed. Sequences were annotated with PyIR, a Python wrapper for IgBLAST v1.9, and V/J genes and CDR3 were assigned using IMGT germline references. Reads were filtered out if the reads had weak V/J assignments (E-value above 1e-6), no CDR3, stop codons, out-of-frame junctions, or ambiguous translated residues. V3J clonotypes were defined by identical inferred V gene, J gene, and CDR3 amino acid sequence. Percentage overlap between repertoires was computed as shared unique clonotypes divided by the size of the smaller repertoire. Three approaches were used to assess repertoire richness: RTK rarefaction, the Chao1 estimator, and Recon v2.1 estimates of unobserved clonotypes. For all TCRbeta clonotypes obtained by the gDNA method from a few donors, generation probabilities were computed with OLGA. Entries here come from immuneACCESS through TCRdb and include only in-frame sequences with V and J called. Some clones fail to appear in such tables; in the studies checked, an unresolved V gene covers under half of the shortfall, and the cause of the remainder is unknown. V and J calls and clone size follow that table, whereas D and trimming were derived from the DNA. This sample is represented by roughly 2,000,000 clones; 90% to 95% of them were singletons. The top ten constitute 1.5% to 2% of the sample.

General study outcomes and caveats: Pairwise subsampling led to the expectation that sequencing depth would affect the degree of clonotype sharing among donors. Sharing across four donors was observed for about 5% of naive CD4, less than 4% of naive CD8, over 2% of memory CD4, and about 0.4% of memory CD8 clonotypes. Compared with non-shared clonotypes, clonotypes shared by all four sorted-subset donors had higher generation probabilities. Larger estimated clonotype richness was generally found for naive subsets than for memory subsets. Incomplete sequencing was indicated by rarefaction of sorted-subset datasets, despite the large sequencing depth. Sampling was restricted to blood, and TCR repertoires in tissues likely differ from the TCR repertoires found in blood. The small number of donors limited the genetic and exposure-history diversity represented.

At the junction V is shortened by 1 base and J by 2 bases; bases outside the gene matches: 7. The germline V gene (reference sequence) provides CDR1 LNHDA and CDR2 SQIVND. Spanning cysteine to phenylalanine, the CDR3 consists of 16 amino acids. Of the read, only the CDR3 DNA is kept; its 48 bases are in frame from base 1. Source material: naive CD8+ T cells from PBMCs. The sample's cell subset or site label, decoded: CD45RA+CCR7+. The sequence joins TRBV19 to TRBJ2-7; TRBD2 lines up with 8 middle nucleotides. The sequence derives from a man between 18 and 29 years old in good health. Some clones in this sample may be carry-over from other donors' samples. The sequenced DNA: TGTGCCAGTAGTATAGGAGCGGGAGCCGACCCCTACGAGCAGTACTTC. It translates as CASSIGAGADPYEQYF.